One and the same sample provided the 5 T cell receptor beta chains below, sequenced in a study of T cells in Graves' hyperthyroidism and ophthalmopathy. RNA transcripts gave rise to amplified TCR beta CDR3 regions. Initially, a first-round RT-PCR of the TCR CDR3 employed the HTBI primer set. TCRdb itself ran the multiplex PCR reads through MiXCR, one entry per CDR3 protein. Among some 600,000 distinct CDR3 sequences listed, about 14% were seen once. Sequencing used blood. All receptors come from a young woman with Graves' hyperthyroidism that later progressed to Graves' ophthalmopathy.

For the CDR3, the DNA is TGTGCCAGCAGTTCCCGGACAGGTCTACCCAGGCAGCCCCAGCATTTT. It yields the protein CASSSRTGLPRQPQHF. V usage is TRBV27 and J usage is TRBJ1-5; 7 positions agree with TRBD1. Germline-derived CDR1 and CDR2 are MNHEY and SMNVEV (reference sequence). CDR3 length: 16 residues. The V gene end was trimmed by 4 bases and the J gene end by 7 bases; junction bases not matched to a gene: 13.

This clonotype was counted a few times. The V call is TRBV6-8, the J call TRBJ2-1; TRBD2 agrees at 11 bases. Germline V lookup: CDR1 MNHGY, CDR2 SAAAGT. With V trimmed by 5 bases and J by 3 bases, 3 bases remained unmatched. This CDR3 is 15 amino acids long. The CDR3 bases are TGTGCCAGCAGTCGCGGGACTAGCGGCTACAATGAGCAGTTCTTC. Translation gives CASSRGTSGYNEQFF.

The chain couples TRBV20-1 to TRBJ2-1, with 9 nucleotides matching TRBD2. Germline V gene lookup returns CDR1 DFQATT and CDR2 SNEGSKA (reference sequence). Trimming at V came to 5 bases and at J to 0 bases, leaving 5 bases not matched to a gene. The CDR3 runs to 15 residues. This CDR3 is CSAHSGSISYNEQFF. The CDR3 DNA sequence: TGCAGTGCTCATAGCGGGAGCATCTCCTACAATGAGCAGTTCTTC.

This clonotype was observed at least ten times. V is TRBV18 and J is TRBJ2-2; 15 positions match TRBD2. V was pared by 5 bases and J by 3 bases, with 4 bases of the junction left unmatched. Germline V gene data show CDR1 as KGHSH and CDR2 as LQKENI. The CDR3 spans 17 residues. CDR3: CASSRTSGRAYTGELFF. CDR3 sequence (DNA): TGTGCCAGCTCAAGGACTAGCGGGAGGGCCTACACCGGGGAGCTGTTTTTT.

This clonotype was observed many times. The chain couples TRBV6-1 to TRBJ2-3; D gene uncertain. The CDR3 spans 15 residues. Germline CDR1 is MNHNS and CDR2 is SASEGT. The V end was cut by 6 bases, the J end by 6 bases, with 19 bases between. The CDR3, as DNA: TGTGCCAGCAGAATACTCCCCGTCGGTATGGATACGCAGTATTTT. Its translation is CASRILPVGMDTQYF.